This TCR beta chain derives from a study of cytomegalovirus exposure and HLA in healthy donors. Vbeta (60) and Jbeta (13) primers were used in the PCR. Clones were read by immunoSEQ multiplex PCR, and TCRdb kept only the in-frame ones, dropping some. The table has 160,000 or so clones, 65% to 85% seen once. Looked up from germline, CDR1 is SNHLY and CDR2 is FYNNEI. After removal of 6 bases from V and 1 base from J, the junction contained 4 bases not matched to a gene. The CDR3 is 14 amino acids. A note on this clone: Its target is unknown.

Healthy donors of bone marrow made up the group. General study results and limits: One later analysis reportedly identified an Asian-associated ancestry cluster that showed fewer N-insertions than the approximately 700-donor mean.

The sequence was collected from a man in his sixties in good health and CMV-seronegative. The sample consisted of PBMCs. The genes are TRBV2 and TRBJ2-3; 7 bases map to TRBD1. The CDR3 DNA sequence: TGTGCCAGCAGCAGGGACAGCGGCACAGATACGCAGTATTTT. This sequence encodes CASSRDSGTDTQYF.